The T cell receptor beta chain under discussion was sequenced for a study of T cell changes during pregnancy in multiple sclerosis. This CDR3 spans 16 amino acids. Trimming pared 2 bases from V and 0 bases from J, leaving 11 bases between. The germline V gene encodes CDR1 MNHNS and CDR2 SASEGT. Profiling relied on immunoSEQ multiplex PCR, and the TCRdb table lists in-frame clones only, not all of them. The sample shows some 44,000 clones, roughly 90% of them seen only once. The source of this sequence is a female donor with multiple sclerosis, enrolled in a pregnancy study. The rearrangement links TRBV6-1 to TRBJ1-5; D is ambiguous. Sequencing was performed on CD4+ T cells from peripheral blood mononuclear cells, taken before pregnancy. For the CDR3, the DNA is TGTGCCAGCAGTGAATTGAGGAGTGATAGCAATCAGCCCCAGCATTTT. It translates to CASSELRSDSNQPQHF.